What follows are 24 T cell receptor beta chains derived from one specimen sequenced in a study of blood T cell repertoires in COVID-19. Produced via immunoSEQ multiplex PCR; TCRdb's table is partial and in-frame only. Of roughly 380,000 clones in the sample, roughly 90% are singletons; the top ten hold roughly 4%. The sample was peripheral blood. The receptor set was obtained from a woman aged 60 to 75 with COVID-19, enrolled during active disease.

The gene calls are TRBV7-2 and TRBJ2-3; TRBD2 agrees at 10 bases. V lost 5 bases to trimming and J lost 3 bases; unmatched junction nucleotides: 8. Germline CDR1 is SGHTA and CDR2 is FQGNSA. The CDR3 has 16 residues. CDR3 amino acids: CASSPIAGGRTDTQYF. The CDR3 DNA follows: TGTGCCAGCAGCCCTATAGCGGGGGGTCGTACAGATACGCAGTATTTT.

V is TRBV7-2 and J is TRBJ1-2; 7 nucleotides agree with TRBD1. The junction had 11 bases not matched to a gene; V was cut back by 5 bases and J by 5 bases. Per germline, CDR1 SGHTA and CDR2 FQGNSA. This CDR3 has 15 amino acids. The CDR3 spells CASSRLLGQAYGYTF. The CDR3 DNA sequence: TGTGCCAGCAGCCGTCTACTCGGACAGGCTTATGGCTACACCTTC.

This sequence joins TRBV7-9 and TRBJ1-1; no firm D call. The CDR3 runs to 15 residues. V gave up 6 bases and J gave up 6 bases, with 20 bases separating them. In germline, CDR1 is SEHNR, CDR2 FQNEAQ (reference sequence). The CDR3 region is CASRLRRESGAEAFF. CDR3 nucleotide sequence: TGTGCCAGCAGATTAAGGCGGGAGTCTGGAGCTGAAGCTTTCTTT.

The chain carries TRBV7-8 and TRBJ1-6, with 7 bases matching TRBD1. CDR3 length: 15 amino acids. V trimming: 0 bases; J trimming: 10 bases; junction bases outside the gene matches: 6. The V gene's germline CDR1 is SGHVS and CDR2 FQNEAQ. The CDR3 nucleotides read TGTGCCAGCAGCTTAGCGACAGGGTCGGAGTCACCCCTCCACTTT. Its translation is CASSLATGSESPLHF.

This rearrangement joins TRBV7-9 to TRBJ1-6; 7 nucleotides line up with TRBD1. Germline CDR1 SEHNR, CDR2 FQNEAQ (reference sequence). V was pared by 5 bases and J by 5 bases, with 3 bases of the junction left unmatched. This CDR3 region has 14 residues. The CDR3 region is CASSLRGDNSPLHF. The CDR3 region has the DNA TGTGCCAGCAGCCTCAGGGGGGATAATTCACCCCTCCACTTT.

The V and J genes are TRBV11-2 and TRBJ2-3; D possibly corresponds to TRBD2 (6 bases). The germline gives CDR1 SGHAT, CDR2 FQNNGV. Trimming removed 1 base at V and 11 bases at J, with 13 bases between. This CDR3 is built from 13 residues. CDR3 sequence: CASSLGDSGRQYF. The CDR3 region has the DNA TGTGCCAGCAGCTTAGGGGACTCGGGGAGGCAGTATTTT.

The chain combines TRBV19 with TRBJ1-5; possibly TRBD1 for D (5 bases). Between the trimmed V and J ends, which lost 3 bases and 2 bases, there was a span of 14 bases. CDR1 is LNHDA and CDR2 is SQIVND in the germline V gene (reference sequence). The CDR3 consists of 16 residues. The CDR3 DNA follows: TGTGCCAGTAGTATTTTAAGGGGAAGAGGCAATCAGCCCCAGCATTTT. This codes for CASSILRGRGNQPQHF.

The chain recombines TRBV6-2 or TRBV6-3 with TRBJ1-5; the D gene is possibly TRBD1 (5 bases). CDR3 length equals 14 residues. Trimming pared 5 bases from V and 4 bases from J, leaving 12 bases between. Germline V lookup: CDR1 MNHEY, CDR2 SVGEGT. The CDR3 sequence: CASSGTTGNQPQHF. The CDR3 nucleotides are TGTGCCAGCAGTGGGACTACAGGAAATCAGCCCCAGCATTTT.

V and J are TRBV7-2 and TRBJ1-2; 7 nucleotides align to TRBD1. The CDR3 extends over 15 amino acids. V dropped 5 bases and J dropped 4; count of bases not matched to a gene: 10. Per germline, CDR1 SGHTA and CDR2 FQGNSA. CDR3: CASSPRTGGGYGYTF. The CDR3 bases are TGTGCCAGCAGCCCTCGGACAGGAGGGGGCTATGGCTACACCTTC.

The chain joins TRBV14 to TRBJ2-5; D is undetermined. The V end was cut by 1 base, the J end by 7 bases, with 7 bases between. Germline V CDR1 and CDR2: SGHDN, FVKESK. The CDR3 covers 12 residues. CDR3 region: CASSQGVWTQYF. As DNA, the CDR3 is TGTGCCAGCAGCCAAGGCGTGTGGACCCAGTACTTC.

V is TRBV19 and J is TRBJ2-2; D gene unclear. There are 16 residues in the CDR3. Germline assignment: CDR1 LNHDA and CDR2 SQIVND (reference sequence). Trimming took 3 bases from V and 2 from J, leaving 13 bases between them. As DNA, the CDR3 is TGTGCCAGTAGTATGGGCCGATTCTTTAACACCGGGGAGCTGTTTTTT. This translates into CASSMGRFFNTGELFF.

This clone has only one observation. In DNA, the CDR3 is TGTGCCAGCAGTTACTCGGGACACACTTTCTTT. Amino acid sequence: CASSYSGHTFF. This sequence joins TRBV6-5 and TRBJ1-1, with a possible D match to TRBD1 (6 bases). CDR3 length: 11 amino acids. Germline values: CDR1 MNHEY, CDR2 SVGAGI. The ends were cut back, 0 bases at V and 12 bases at J, with 8 bases in the middle.

J is TRBJ1-2 and V is TRBV25-1; tentative D call: TRBD1 (5 bases). Looked up from germline, CDR1 is MGHDK and CDR2 is SYGVNS. The CDR3 consists of 13 residues. V lost 6 bases to trimming and J lost 4 bases, with 12 bases between them. The CDR3 coding sequence is TGTGCCAGCAGGGAAACAGGAGCCTATGGCTACACCTTC. Protein: CASRETGAYGYTF.

The rearrangement uses TRBV6-5 and TRBJ2-7; TRBD2 is a possible D gene (6 bases). Per germline, CDR1 MNHEY and CDR2 SVGAGI. The CDR3 has 15 amino acids. Trimming removed 1 base at V and 2 bases at J, with 12 bases between. CDR3 loop: CASSYLGGVAYEQYF. CDR3 nucleotide sequence: TGTGCCAGCAGTTACTTGGGGGGAGTCGCCTACGAGCAGTACTTC.

The V call is TRBV14, the J call TRBJ1-2; D is ambiguous. The CDR3 is 15 amino acids. With 0 bases removed from V and 6 bases from J, the gap between germline ends came to 14 bases. Looked up from germline, CDR1 is SGHDN and CDR2 is FVKESK. CDR3 coding DNA: TGTGCCAGCAGCCAAGAACTGAGGGCAGTGGATGGCTACACCTTC. Translation: CASSQELRAVDGYTF.

In its sample, this clone was seen a few times. The CDR3 region is CASSIAGTGNTEAFF. The CDR3, as DNA: TGTGCCAGTAGTATAGCCGGGACAGGGAACACTGAAGCTTTCTTT. The genes are TRBV19 and TRBJ1-1; 8 bases match TRBD1. The V segment lost 1 base and the J segment 1 base; nucleotides outside the gene matches: 2. CDR3 size: 15 residues. From germline, CDR1 is LNHDA and CDR2 SQIVND (reference sequence). Filled out from reference TRBV19 and TRBJ1-1, the complete variable domain reads DGGITQSPKYLFRKEGQNVTLSCEQNLNHDAMYWYRQDPGQGLRLIYYSQIVNDFQKGDIAEGYSVSREKKESFPLTVTSAQKNPTAFYLCASSIAGTGNTEAFFGQGTRLTVV.

This clone came up once. This rearrangement joins TRBV6-5 to TRBJ2-6; D is unclear. The V gene's germline CDR1 is MNHEY and CDR2 SVGAGI. The CDR3 covers 14 residues. V was pared by 7 bases and J by 1 base, with 8 bases between. The CDR3 DNA follows: TGTGCCAGCATTCCCACTTCTGGGGCCAACGTCCTGACTTTC. It translates to CASIPTSGANVLTF.

The CDR3 nucleotides read TGTGCCAGCACCTCCCGCCAAGAGACCCAGTACTTC. Amino acid sequence: CASTSRQETQYF. This sequence joins TRBV7-9 and TRBJ2-5; D uncertain. The ends were cut back, 7 bases at V and 1 base at J, with 7 bases in the middle. The CDR3 is made up of 12 amino acids. Germline-derived CDR1 and CDR2 are SEHNR and FQNEAQ (reference sequence). The whole variable domain, remainder taken from reference TRBV7-9 and TRBJ2-5, is DTGVSQNPRHKITKRGQNVTFRCDPISEHNRLYWYRQTLGQGPEFLTYFQNEAQLEKSRLLSDRFSAERPKGSFSTLEIQRTEQGDSAMYLCASTSRQETQYFGPGTRLLVL.

This sequence joins TRBV11-1 and TRBJ2-5, with a possible D match to TRBD1 (5 bases). V was shortened by 2 bases and J by 3 bases, with 10 bases between the two germline ends. The CDR3 loop spans 14 amino acids. The germline V gene has CDR1 SGHAT and CDR2 FQDESV (reference sequence). The CDR3, as DNA: TGTGCCAGCAGCTTATTCCCAGGGAAAGAGACCCAGTACTTC. It specifies CASSLFPGKETQYF.

This rearrangement joins TRBV30 to TRBJ1-1, with 8 positions matching TRBD1. This CDR3 contains 14 residues. The trim removed 1 base at V and 6 bases at J, leaving 7 bases unmatched. Germline V gene lookup returns CDR1 GTSNPN and CDR2 SVGIG (reference sequence). Here the CDR3 reads CAWSEGRGLPEAFF. The CDR3 bases are TGTGCCTGGAGTGAGGGCAGGGGGCTGCCTGAAGCTTTCTTT.

The V call is TRBV7-9, the J call TRBJ1-2; D is unclear. Trimming pared 5 bases from V and 0 bases from J, leaving 16 bases between. Germline CDR1 SEHNR, CDR2 FQNEAQ (reference sequence). The CDR3 runs 16 residues. As DNA, the CDR3 is TGTGCCAGCAGCCGCTTACCAAGCGCGGCTAACTATGGCTACACCTTC. This codes for CASSRLPSAANYGYTF. The whole variable domain, remainder taken from reference TRBV7-9 and TRBJ1-2, is DTGVSQNPRHKITKRGQNVTFRCDPISEHNRLYWYRQTLGQGPEFLTYFQNEAQLEKSRLLSDRFSAERPKGSFSTLEIQRTEQGDSAMYLCASSRLPSAANYGYTFGSGTRLTVV.

The chain joins TRBV7-9 to TRBJ2-3, with 15 positions matching TRBD2. Germline loops: CDR1 SEHNR, CDR2 FQNEAQ (reference sequence). Trimming took 5 bases from V and 1 from J; bases not matched to a gene: 7. This CDR3 spans 18 amino acids. CDR3 protein: CASSREGLAGGGTDTQYF. CDR3 coding DNA: TGTGCCAGCAGCCGAGAGGGACTAGCGGGGGGTGGCACAGATACGCAGTATTTT.

This clone showed up just once. This rearrangement joins TRBV25-1 to TRBJ1-2, with 12 bases identical to TRBD1. This CDR3 region has 16 residues. V lost 6 bases and J lost 7; bases outside the gene matches: 12. Germline V CDR1 and CDR2: MGHDK, SYGVNS. CDR3 DNA: TGTGCCAGCAGCCTCGACCGGGACAGGGGGCAAGGTGGCTACACCTTC. It is translated as CASSLDRDRGQGGYTF.

The rearrangement links TRBV7-3 to TRBJ2-1; D perhaps matches TRBD2 (5 bases). The V end was cut by 1 base, the J end by 0 bases, with 13 bases between. The CDR3 runs to 17 residues. The germline gives CDR1 SGHTA, CDR2 FQGTGA. CDR3 loop: CASSLMPPGSSYNEQFF. The CDR3 nucleotides read TGTGCCAGCAGCTTAATGCCGCCGGGGAGCTCCTACAATGAGCAGTTCTTC.